The present T cell receptor beta chain was sequenced within a study of Ad26.COV2.S vaccination and SARS-CoV-2 variants. Germline loops: CDR1 GTSNPN, CDR2 SVGIG (reference sequence). There are 14 residues in the CDR3. Trimming stripped 3 bases from V and 6 bases from J, with 17 bases between. Worth noting for this clone: Its matching antigen is unknown.

The assay was immunoSEQ multiplex PCR, and TCRdb's table has in-frame clones only and misses some. The table shows about 680,000 clones, with 80% to 90% occurring only once. The treatment is: some 20 received Ad26.COV2.S at low or high dose, single or two shots; roughly five received placebo; per-sample allocation not given. At day 63 after the first vaccine or placebo injection, samples were drawn. General study results and limits: Analyses that measured TCR breadth and depth may have underestimated total T cell responses. Spike-specific TCR breadth ran higher among vaccine recipients than placebo recipients.

The chain uses TRBV30 and TRBJ1-1; D unclear. This clonotype was sampled from a person aged 18 to 65 who received the Ad26.COV2.S COVID-19 vaccine or a placebo. This material consisted of peripheral blood, taken in a trial of Ad26.COV2.S vaccine versus placebo. The CDR3 is CAWRAYGPAPEAFF. Written as DNA, the CDR3 is TGTGCCTGGAGGGCTTACGGCCCGGCCCCTGAAGCTTTCTTT.